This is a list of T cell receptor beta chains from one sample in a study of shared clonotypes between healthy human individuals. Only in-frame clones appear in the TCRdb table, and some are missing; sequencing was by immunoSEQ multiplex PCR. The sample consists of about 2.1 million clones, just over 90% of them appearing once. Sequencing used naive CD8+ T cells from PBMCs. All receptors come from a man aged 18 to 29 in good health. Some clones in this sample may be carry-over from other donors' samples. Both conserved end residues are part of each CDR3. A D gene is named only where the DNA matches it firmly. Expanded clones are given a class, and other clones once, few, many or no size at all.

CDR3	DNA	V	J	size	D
CASSYLAGTGAEAFF	TGTGCCAGCAGTTATTTGGCCGGGACAGGGGCTGAAGCTTTCTTT	TRBV28	TRBJ1-1	NA	TRBD1
CASSDRAGFSDTQYF	TGCGCCAGCAGCGACAGGGCCGGATTCTCAGATACGCAGTATTTT	TRBV4-1	TRBJ2-3	NA	TRBD1
CASSTGLSEAFF	TGTGCCAGCAGTACGGGACTTTCCGAAGCTTTCTTT	TRBV27	TRBJ1-1	NA	NA
CASSNGGGEAFF	TGTGCCAGCAGCAACGGGGGGGGCGAAGCTTTCTTT	TRBV6-5	TRBJ1-1	NA	NA
CASSIPGSRQPQHF	TGTGCCAGTAGTATTCCGGGTTCCAGGCAGCCCCAGCATTTT	TRBV19	TRBJ1-5	NA	NA
CASSPMGNTEAFF	TGTGCCAGCAGCCCAATGGGGAACACTGAAGCTTTCTTT	TRBV7-3	TRBJ1-1	NA	NA
CASSFTGPSYNEQFF	TGTGCCAGCAGTTTCACAGGGCCGTCCTACAATGAGCAGTTCTTC	TRBV27	TRBJ2-1	NA	NA
CASRASGRTWHEQYF	TGTGCCAGCAGGGCCAGCGGGAGGACCTGGCACGAGCAGTACTTC	TRBV7-8	TRBJ2-7	NA	TRBD2
CASSPEGDGWAGTYEQYF	TGTGCCAGCAGTCCCGAGGGGGATGGGTGGGCAGGGACCTACGAGCAGTACTTC	TRBV28	TRBJ2-7	NA	NA
CASSQDSGRQAFF	TGCGCCAGCAGCCAAGATTCGGGGCGCCAGGCTTTCTTT	TRBV4-1	TRBJ1-1	NA	NA
CASSPGTKYEQYF	TGCGCCAGCAGCCCCGGGACTAAATACGAGCAGTACTTC	TRBV5-1	TRBJ2-7	few	TRBD2
CASRNGASNQPQHF	TGTGCCAGCAGGAACGGGGCTAGCAATCAGCCCCAGCATTTT	TRBV6-1	TRBJ1-5	NA	NA
CATSGRGTIGETQYF	TGTGCCACCAGCGGACGCGGGACAATTGGGGAGACCCAGTACTTC	TRBV15	TRBJ2-5	NA	NA
CASRGDSVYEQYF	TGTGCCAGCAGGGGAGACAGTGTCTACGAGCAGTACTTC	TRBV28	TRBJ2-7	NA	NA
CASSPTVYNEQFF	TGTGCCAGCAGTCCCACAGTCTACAATGAGCAGTTCTTC	TRBV28	TRBJ2-1	NA	NA
CASSIGQSVNQPQHF	TGTGCCAGTAGTATAGGACAGTCAGTCAATCAGCCCCAGCATTTT	TRBV19	TRBJ1-5	once	NA
CASSLRYRMNTEAFF	TGTGCCAGCAGCTTGAGATACAGAATGAACACTGAAGCTTTCTTT	TRBV5-8	TRBJ1-1	NA	NA
CASSTTPTGLTYNEQFF	TGTGCCAGCAGCACAACCCCGACAGGGTTGACCTACAATGAGCAGTTCTTC	TRBV7-3	TRBJ2-1	NA	TRBD1
CASTLNTGELFF	TGTGCCAGCACCCTGAACACCGGGGAGCTGTTTTTT	TRBV5-6	TRBJ2-2	NA	NA
CASSPIGAGNYGYTF	TGTGCCAGCAGCCCGATTGGGGCAGGTAACTATGGCTACACCTTC	TRBV5-5	TRBJ1-2	NA	NA
CASRSENTEAFF	TGTGCCAGCAGGTCGGAGAACACTGAAGCTTTCTTT	TRBV6-1	TRBJ1-1	few	NA
CASSPGQGGIQETQYF	TGTGCCAGCAGCCCAGGGCAGGGGGGGATCCAAGAGACCCAGTACTTC	TRBV11-2	TRBJ2-5	NA	NA
CASSPGLPRADTQYF	TGTGCCAGCAGCCCCGGACTCCCACGGGCAGATACGCAGTATTTT	TRBV9	TRBJ2-3	NA	NA
CASSPGRNQETQYF	TGCGCCAGCAGCCCTGGGCGTAATCAAGAGACCCAGTACTTC	TRBV5-1	TRBJ2-5	NA	NA
CASSLVFMGQGALETQYF	TGTGCCAGCAGCTTAGTATTTATGGGACAGGGGGCGCTGGAGACCCAGTACTTC	TRBV7-6	TRBJ2-5	NA	TRBD1
CASSLNRGWDGYTF	TGTGCCAGCAGTTTAAACAGGGGGTGGGATGGCTACACCTTC	TRBV27	TRBJ1-2	NA	TRBD1
CASSQGNNNEQFF	TGCGCCAGCAGCCAAGGAAATAACAATGAGCAGTTCTTC	TRBV4-1	TRBJ2-1	NA	NA
CASSVHRGLNTEAFF	TGTGCCAGCAGCGTCCACAGGGGGCTGAACACTGAAGCTTTCTTT	TRBV9	TRBJ1-1	NA	TRBD1
CASSPPAGYEQYF	TGTGCCAGCAGCCCCCCAGCGGGATACGAGCAGTACTTC	TRBV7-9	TRBJ2-7	once	TRBD2
CASSGTTETYEQYF	TGTGCCAGCAGCGGGACGACAGAGACCTACGAGCAGTACTTC	TRBV7-9	TRBJ2-7	NA	NA
CASSQDIQYEQYF	TGTGCCAGCAGCCAAGATATCCAGTACGAGCAGTACTTC	TRBV4-2	TRBJ2-7	NA	NA
CASSLPSSSFTEAFF	TGCGCCAGCAGCTTGCCATCGTCGTCGTTCACTGAAGCTTTCTTT	TRBV5-1	TRBJ1-1	once	NA
CASSVDPLSRTDTQYF	TGTGCCAGCAGCGTAGATCCGCTCTCCCGCACAGATACGCAGTATTTT	TRBV9	TRBJ2-3	NA	NA